This T cell receptor beta chain was identified during a study of early T cells in non-severe SARS-CoV-2 infection. This clonotype was counted a few times. Germline V gene sequence: CDR1 MNHEY, CDR2 SVGEGT. Germline trimming cut 5 bases from V and 2 bases from J; bases unmatched to any gene: 12. The CDR3 extends over 17 amino acids. Each CDR3 protein is one row after TCRdb ran MiXCR on the 5' RACE reads. Seen here are about 90,000 distinct CDR3 sequences, approximately 12% observed once, and the top ten hold about 4.4%. This chain joins TRBV6-2 or TRBV6-3 and TRBJ1-5, with 7 bases identical to TRBD1. Sequenced material: whole blood, taken at baseline. This receptor was taken from an adult who was a healthcare worker with PCR-confirmed SARS-CoV-2 infection or an uninfected control (not recorded which). The CDR3, as DNA: TGTGCCAGCAGTCCTAACAGGGGCGGGAATGGCAATCAGCCCCAGCATTTT. It is translated as CASSPNRGGNGNQPQHF.